This entry describes one T cell receptor (beta chain). What it binds is not known. The CDR3 totals 12 residues. Trimming removed 4 bases from V and 6 bases from J; junction bases left unmatched: 2. Germline V gene sequence: CDR1 MDHEN, CDR2 SYDVKM. Sequencing used immunoSEQ multiplex PCR; TCRdb keeps in-frame clones, though not all of them. The repertoire holds tens of thousands of clones, with 95% as singletons. The data derive from a study of T cells in tuberculosis. The overall study: CD1B tetramers identified T cells specific for mycobacterial lipid GMM. In South Africa, adults with active tuberculosis were compared with IGRA-negative and latently infected IGRA-positive adolescents.

Study-wide results and limits: Samples were chosen by availability of cryopreserved specimens. Active tuberculosis patients had shorter CDR3-alpha; the beta difference was nonsignificant.

The receptor was derived from a donor between 5 and 29 years old with latent tuberculosis or without tuberculosis infection. V and J are TRBV28 and TRBJ1-2; 7 bases map to TRBD1. Material for sequencing was PBMCs. CDR3 nucleotide sequence: TGTGCCAGCAGTTCAACAGGGGATGGCTACACCTTC. Translated: CASSSTGDGYTF.